This T cell receptor beta chain came from a study of vaccination and CD4 T cells after COVID-19. Indicated time point: late sampling 161 to 241 days after vaccination in a few convalescent patients. Treatment in this sample: roughly 11-day PBMC culture with coronavirus spike peptide pools or control peptides (ViraFEST assay). The length of the CDR3 is 12 residues. V was cut by 4 bases and J by 0 bases, with 4 bases left in between. Germline V gives CDR1 SGDLS, CDR2 YYNGEE. Worth noting for this clonotype: The antigen remains undetermined.

The Oncomine TCR Beta short-read assay was applied to DNA of cultured CD4+ T cells. Using its own MiXCR run on the PCR reads, TCRdb lists one record per CDR3 protein. The table has about 25,000 distinct CDR3 sequences, more than 25% seen once. The sequence derives from a human donor who had recovered from COVID-19. The sample was CD4+ T cells from blood, cultured in vitro, taken about 7 months after SARS-CoV-2 vaccination. The rearrangement uses TRBV9 and TRBJ2-5, with unresolved D. The CDR3 here is CASSQYQETQYF. The CDR3 DNA reads TGTGCCAGCAGCCAATACCAAGAGACCCAGTACTTC.